This TCR beta chain was captured in a study of T cells after yellow fever vaccination. General study results and limits: It was the secondary response that reached its peak faster, day 5 versus 15, but it was weaker.

V lost 4 bases and J 7 bases, leaving 25 bases between the germline ends. CDR3 size: 18 residues. Germline-derived CDR1 and CDR2 are LGHNA and YNFKEQ. TCRdb used MiXCR to reprocess the 5' RACE reads, holding one entry per CDR3 protein. The table shows around 300,000 distinct CDR3 sequences, with approximately 4.3% occurring only once. This clonotype was recorded at least ten times. Its antigen is unidentified. The source is a man younger than 30 who received the YFV17D yellow fever vaccine. This chain uses TRBV4-2 with TRBJ1-4; D unclear. This sample comprised PBMCs, obtained 15 days after the yellow fever booster vaccination. The CDR3 reads CASSPGRGGQPSSEKLFF. DNA for the CDR3: TGTGCCAGCAGCCCCGGGCGGGGTGGTCAACCCAGTAGTGAAAAACTGTTTTTT.